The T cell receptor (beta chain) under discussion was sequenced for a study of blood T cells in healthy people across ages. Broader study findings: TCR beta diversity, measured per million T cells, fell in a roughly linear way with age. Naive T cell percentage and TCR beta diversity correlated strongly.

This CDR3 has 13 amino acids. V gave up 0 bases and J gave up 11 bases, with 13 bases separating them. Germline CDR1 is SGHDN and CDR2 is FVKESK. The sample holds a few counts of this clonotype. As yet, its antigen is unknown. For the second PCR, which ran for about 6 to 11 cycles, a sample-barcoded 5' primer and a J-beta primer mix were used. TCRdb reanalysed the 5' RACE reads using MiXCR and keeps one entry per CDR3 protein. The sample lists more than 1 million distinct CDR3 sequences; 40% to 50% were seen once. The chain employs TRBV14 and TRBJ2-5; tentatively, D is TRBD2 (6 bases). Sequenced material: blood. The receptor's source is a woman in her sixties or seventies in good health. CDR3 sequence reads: CASSQDLGEEQYF. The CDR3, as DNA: TGTGCCAGCAGCCAAGATCTCGGGGAGGAGCAGTACTTC.